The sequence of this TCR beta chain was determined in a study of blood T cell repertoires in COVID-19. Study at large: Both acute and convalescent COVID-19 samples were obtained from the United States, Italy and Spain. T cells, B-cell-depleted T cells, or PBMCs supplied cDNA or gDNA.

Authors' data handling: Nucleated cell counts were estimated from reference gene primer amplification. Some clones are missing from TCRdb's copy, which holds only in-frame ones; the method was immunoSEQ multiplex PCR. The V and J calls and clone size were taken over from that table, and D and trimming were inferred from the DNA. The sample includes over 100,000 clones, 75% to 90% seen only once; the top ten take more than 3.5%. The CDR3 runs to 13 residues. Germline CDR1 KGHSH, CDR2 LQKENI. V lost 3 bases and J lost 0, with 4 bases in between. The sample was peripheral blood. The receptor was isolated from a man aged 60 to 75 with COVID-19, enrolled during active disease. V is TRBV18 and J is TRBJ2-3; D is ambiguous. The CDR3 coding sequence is TGTGCCAGCTCACCCGCGAGCACAGATACGCAGTATTTT. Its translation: CASSPASTDTQYF.